The 21 T cell receptor beta chains listed next were all sequenced from one sample in a study of control samples from healthy donors and cancer patients. Profiled with immunoSEQ multiplex PCR; TCRdb holds only in-frame clones, not every one. The profile shows some 140,000 clones, roughly 90% of them singletons. Sequencing was carried out using PBMCs. These receptors were collected from a man aged 50 to 59 with head and neck cancer.

This clone was recorded once. The rearrangement links TRBV27 to TRBJ2-3; 11 positions agree with TRBD1. Unmatched junction bases numbered 9, after V lost 4 bases and J lost 6 bases. Germline V gives CDR1 MNHEY, CDR2 SMNVEV (reference sequence). This CDR3 has 16 amino acids. The chain's CDR3 is CASSSSRTGGLDTQYF. CDR3 sequence (DNA): TGTGCCAGCAGTTCTTCCCGGACAGGGGGCCTGGATACGCAGTATTTT.

This chain links TRBV19 with TRBJ2-1; D ambiguous. Trimming shortened V by 6 bases and J by 0 bases, and 6 bases separated the two germline ends. The CDR3 has 13 amino acids. CDR1 is LNHDA, CDR2 SQIVND, per germline (reference sequence). Here the CDR3 DNA reads TGTGCCAGTAGAGTCGGCTCCTACAATGAGCAGTTCTTC. This gives the protein CASRVGSYNEQFF.

This chain joins TRBV13 and TRBJ2-2, with D unclear. Trimming pared 5 bases from V and 3 bases from J, leaving 4 bases between. CDR1 and CDR2 (germline): PRHDT, FYEKMQ (reference sequence). The CDR3 has 12 residues. In DNA form, the CDR3 reads TGTGCCAGCAGCCGACACACCGGGGAGCTGTTTTTT. This translates into CASSRHTGELFF.

Of note for this clone: The same CDR3 is also encoded by other DNA sequences in this sample. V gene TRBV9 combines with J gene TRBJ1-1; D gene uncertain. Germline CDR1 and CDR2: SGDLS and YYNGEE. V lost 0 bases and J lost 0, with 6 bases in between. The CDR3 contains 14 residues. The CDR3 reads CASSVGQMNTEAFF. CDR3 coding DNA: TGTGCCAGCAGCGTAGGTCAGATGAACACTGAAGCTTTCTTT.

The V and J genes are TRBV27 and TRBJ2-6, with unresolved D. Trimming stripped 4 bases from V and 0 bases from J, with 7 bases between. The germline CDR1 and CDR2 sequences are MNHEY and SMNVEV (reference sequence). The CDR3 is 15 amino acids. The CDR3 loop reads CASSSQLSGANVLTF. The CDR3 DNA reads as TGTGCCAGCAGTTCACAGCTCTCTGGGGCCAACGTCCTGACTTTC.

The chain uses TRBV4-2 and TRBJ1-2; D remains unclear. Germline V gives CDR1 LGHNA, CDR2 YNFKEQ. Trimming pared 0 bases from V and 4 bases from J, leaving 9 bases between. The CDR3 loop spans 14 amino acids. The chain's CDR3 is CASSQELGLYGYTF. The CDR3 nucleotides are TGTGCCAGCAGCCAAGAGTTAGGACTCTATGGCTACACCTTC.

The CDR3: CAGGGYEQFF. CDR3 nucleotide sequence: TGTGCCGGCGGGGGATATGAGCAGTTCTTC. The rearrangement joins TRBV30 to TRBJ2-1; 7 positions match TRBD2. V lost 8 bases, J lost 8 bases, and 3 bases stayed unmatched. The germline V gene has CDR1 GTSNPN and CDR2 SVGIG (reference sequence). The CDR3 runs 10 residues.

This chain links TRBV2 with TRBJ1-6; D not certain. The V gene lost 5 bases and the J gene lost 10 bases, with 18 bases spanning the gap. CDR3 length: 15 residues. Germline CDR1 and CDR2: SNHLY and FYNNEI. In DNA, the CDR3 is TGTGCCAGCAGTTCCGGGCCTCAGACCGGGTCACCCCTCCACTTT. It encodes CASSSGPQTGSPLHF.

This chain uses TRBV18 with TRBJ2-3; D is unclear. The CDR3 runs 17 residues. Trimming took off 3 bases at V and 0 bases at J, with 16 bases between the two ends. The germline V gene encodes CDR1 KGHSH and CDR2 LQKENI. The CDR3 DNA is TGTGCCAGCTCACCTCTCTTTGCCGGCCAAAGCACAGATACGCAGTATTTT. Residues: CASSPLFAGQSTDTQYF.

CDR3 DNA sequence: TGCGCCAGCAGCTTAGGCGGGGGGGCCTACGGAGAGACCCAGTACTTC. Translation gives CASSLGGGAYGETQYF. This chain links TRBV5-1 with TRBJ2-5; 9 nucleotides match TRBD2. This CDR3 has 16 amino acids. J gave up 4 bases and V 2 bases, and 9 bases lay outside the gene matches. Per the germline V gene, CDR1 is SGHRS and CDR2 is YFSETQ.

This chain joins TRBV27 and TRBJ2-7, with 7 positions matching TRBD2. Unmatched junction bases numbered 6, after V lost 4 bases and J lost 3 bases. The CDR3 totals 14 residues. In germline, CDR1 is MNHEY, CDR2 SMNVEV (reference sequence). Here the CDR3 DNA reads TGTGCCAGCAGTTGGGCCGGGAGGAACTACGAGCAGTACTTC. Protein product: CASSWAGRNYEQYF.

The chain recombines TRBV7-2 with TRBJ2-2; tentatively, D is TRBD1 or TRBD2 (6 bases each). V was pared by 0 bases and J by 4 bases, with 15 bases between. CDR1 is SGHTA, CDR2 FQGNSA, per germline. The CDR3 length is 17 residues. In nucleotides, the CDR3 is TGTGCCAGCAGCTTAGCGATGGGGGGCACGGGCACCGGGGAGCTGTTTTTT. As protein: CASSLAMGGTGTGELFF.

CDR3 region: CASSLGWAYGYTF. CDR3 nucleotides: TGTGCCAGCAGCCTAGGCTGGGCCTATGGCTACACCTTC. The rearrangement links TRBV28 to TRBJ1-2; D uncertain. V dropped 6 bases and J dropped 4 bases, with 12 bases sitting between them. Per the germline V gene, CDR1 is MDHEN and CDR2 is SYDVKM. The CDR3 is made up of 13 amino acids.

This clone was seen only once. This sequence joins TRBV5-1 and TRBJ1-1; tentative D call: TRBD1 (5 bases). The V end was cut by 1 base, the J end by 1 base, with 14 bases between. The CDR3 totals 16 residues. Per germline, CDR1 SGHRS and CDR2 YFSETQ. The CDR3 sequence is CASSLLKMGGNTEAFF. In DNA, the CDR3 is TGCGCCAGCAGCTTGTTAAAAATGGGGGGGAACACTGAAGCTTTCTTT.

This rearrangement joins TRBV28 to TRBJ2-5; 9 positions match TRBD2. The CDR3 totals 16 residues. V was clipped by 2 bases and J by 5 bases; unmatched bases: 9. The V gene's germline CDR1 is MDHEN and CDR2 SYDVKM. The CDR3 reads CASSLEISGRDETQYF. CDR3 nucleotides: TGTGCCAGCAGTTTAGAGATTAGCGGGAGAGATGAGACCCAGTACTTC.

The V gene is TRBV5-4, the J gene TRBJ2-1, with 9 bases lining up with TRBD1. Germline trimming cut 0 bases from V and 7 bases from J; bases unmatched to any gene: 2. This CDR3 has 14 residues. Germline V gives CDR1 SGHNT, CDR2 YYREEE (reference sequence). Here the CDR3 reads CASSLDRGQNEQFF. In DNA form, the CDR3 reads TGTGCCAGCAGCTTGGACAGGGGGCAAAATGAGCAGTTCTTC. The full variable domain, rest sourced from reference TRBV5-4 and TRBJ2-1, is ETGVTQSPTHLIKTRGQQVTLRCSSQSGHNTVSWYQQALGQGPQFIFQYYREEENGRGNFPPRFSGLQFPNYSSELNVNALELDDSALYLCASSLDRGQNEQFFGPGTRLTVL.

This clone was seen more than once but under ten times. The rearrangement links TRBV30 to TRBJ1-4, with 7 bases that match TRBD1. Germline assignment: CDR1 GTSNPN and CDR2 SVGIG (reference sequence). The CDR3 runs 13 residues. The J segment lost 7 bases and the V segment lost 4 bases, leaving 6 bases of the junction unmatched. The CDR3 sequence: CAWNRHRGEKLFF. The CDR3 bases are TGTGCCTGGAACCGCCACAGGGGTGAAAAACTGTTTTTT.

The J gene is TRBJ2-2, the V gene TRBV2; D remains ambiguous. Germline lookup yields CDR1 SNHLY and CDR2 FYNNEI. Trimming took off 6 bases at V and 2 bases at J, with 10 bases between the two ends. This CDR3 region has 14 residues. CDR3 in amino acids: CASSQNKNTGELFF. The CDR3 bases are TGTGCCAGCAGCCAAAACAAAAACACCGGGGAGCTGTTTTTT.

This sequence joins TRBV4-2 and TRBJ2-1; TRBD1 or TRBD2 may be the D gene (5 bases each). Germline lookup yields CDR1 LGHNA and CDR2 YNFKEQ. This CDR3 is built from 16 residues. Trimming took off 0 bases at V and 5 bases at J, with 14 bases between the two ends. CDR3: CASSQEGGLGDNEQFF. The CDR3 DNA reads as TGTGCCAGCAGCCAAGAAGGCGGGTTAGGGGACAATGAGCAGTTCTTC.

The rearrangement links TRBV4-2 to TRBJ2-7; D is unclear. Per germline, CDR1 LGHNA and CDR2 YNFKEQ. Trimming left V 0 bases short and J 4 bases short, with 13 bases between. This CDR3 is 15 amino acids long. The CDR3 here is CASSQDHGTGYEQYF. The CDR3 bases are TGTGCCAGCAGCCAAGATCATGGCACGGGTTACGAGCAGTACTTC.

Of note for this clone: An end of the junction does not agree with germline; a read error may underlie this. Other DNA sequences within the sample encode an identical CDR3. The V call is TRBV4-2, the J call TRBJ1-5; tentatively, D is TRBD1 (6 bases). This CDR3 is built from 16 residues. CDR1 and CDR2 (germline): LGHNA, YNFKEQ. CDR3 DNA: TGTGCCAGCAGCCCCATCCCTCAGGGACAAGGTCAGCCTCAGCATTTT. This gives the protein CASSPIPQGQGQPQHF.